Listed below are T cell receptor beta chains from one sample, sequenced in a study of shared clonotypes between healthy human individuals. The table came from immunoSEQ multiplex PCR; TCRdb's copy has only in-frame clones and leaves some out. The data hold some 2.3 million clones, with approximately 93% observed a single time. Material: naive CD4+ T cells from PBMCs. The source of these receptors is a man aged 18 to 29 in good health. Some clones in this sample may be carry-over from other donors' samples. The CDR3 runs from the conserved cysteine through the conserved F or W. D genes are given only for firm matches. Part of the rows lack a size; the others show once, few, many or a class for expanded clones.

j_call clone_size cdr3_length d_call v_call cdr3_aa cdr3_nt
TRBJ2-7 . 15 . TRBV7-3 CASSSFASTGGEQYF TGTGCCAGCAGCTCCTTCGCTAGCACCGGGGGCGAGCAGTACTTC
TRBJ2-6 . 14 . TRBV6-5 CASSSSSGANVLTF TGTGCCAGCAGTTCATCCTCTGGGGCCAACGTCCTGACTTTC
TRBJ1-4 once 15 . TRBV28 CASSYFSGVWEKLFF TGTGCCAGCAGTTACTTTTCGGGCGTGTGGGAAAAACTGTTTTTT
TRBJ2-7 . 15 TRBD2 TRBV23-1 CASSRIAGDGNEQYF TGCGCCAGCAGTCGGATAGCGGGAGATGGGAACGAGCAGTACTTC
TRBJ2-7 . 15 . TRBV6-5 CASSAERAGEGEQYF TGTGCCAGCAGCGCCGAGCGGGCAGGGGAGGGTGAGCAGTACTTC
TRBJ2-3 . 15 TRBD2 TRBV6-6 CASSFIAGGPDTQYF TGTGCCAGCAGTTTTATCGCGGGAGGGCCAGATACGCAGTATTTT
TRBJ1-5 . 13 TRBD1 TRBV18 CASSGQENQPQHF TGTGCCAGCTCGGGACAGGAAAATCAGCCCCAGCATTTT
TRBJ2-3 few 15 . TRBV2 CASLLLARTTDTQYF TGTGCCAGCCTTCTCCTGGCTAGAACCACAGATACGCAGTATTTT
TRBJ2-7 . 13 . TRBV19 CASSIGTEDEQYF TGTGCCAGTAGTATTGGGACCGAGGACGAGCAGTACTTC
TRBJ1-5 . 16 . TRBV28 CASSSNQGYSNQPQHF TGTGCCAGCAGTTCCAACCAGGGTTATAGCAATCAGCCCCAGCATTTT
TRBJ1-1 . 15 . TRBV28 CASSSPAPEGTEAFF TGTGCCAGCAGTTCCCCGGCGCCCGAAGGGACTGAAGCTTTCTTT
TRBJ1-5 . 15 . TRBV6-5 CASSYSIGSPWPQHF TGTGCCAGCAGTTACTCCATCGGTTCTCCGTGGCCCCAGCATTTT
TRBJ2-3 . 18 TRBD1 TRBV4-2 CASSQGNRGTGGTDTQYF TGTGCCAGCAGCCAAGGGAACCGCGGGACAGGGGGTACAGATACGCAGTATTTT
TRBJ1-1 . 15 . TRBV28 CASSSPLKVGTEAFF TGTGCCAGCAGTTCGCCCCTGAAAGTAGGCACTGAAGCTTTCTTT
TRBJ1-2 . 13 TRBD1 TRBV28 CASNRGQGYGYTF TGTGCCAGCAACCGCGGACAGGGCTATGGCTACACCTTC
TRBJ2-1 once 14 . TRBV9 CASSVRGHYNEQFF TGTGCCAGCAGCGTCAGGGGTCACTACAATGAGCAGTTCTTC
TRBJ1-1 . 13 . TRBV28 CASRGRANTEAFF TGTGCCAGCAGGGGAAGGGCTAACACTGAAGCTTTCTTT
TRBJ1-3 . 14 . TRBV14 CASGISSSGNTIYF TGTGCCAGCGGAATTAGTAGCTCTGGAAACACCATATATTTT
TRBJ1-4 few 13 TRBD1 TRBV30 CAWSTGVYEKLFF TGTGCCTGGTCCACAGGGGTGTACGAAAAACTGTTTTTT
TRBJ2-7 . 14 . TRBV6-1 CASSEIPGTYEQYF TGTGCCAGCAGTGAAATCCCAGGGACCTACGAGCAGTACTTC
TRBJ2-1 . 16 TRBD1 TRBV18 CASSPPGTGGYNEQFF TGTGCCAGCTCACCACCCGGGACAGGGGGTTACAATGAGCAGTTCTTC
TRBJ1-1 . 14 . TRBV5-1 CASSPGGQNTEAFF TGCGCCAGCAGCCCCGGCGGGCAGAACACTGAAGCTTTCTTT
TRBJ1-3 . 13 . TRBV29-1 CSVEEGSGNTIYF TGCAGCGTTGAAGAAGGGTCTGGAAACACCATATATTTT
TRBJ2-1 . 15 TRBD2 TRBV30 CAWSEGLARNNEQFF TGTGCCTGGAGCGAAGGACTAGCGCGAAACAATGAGCAGTTCTTC
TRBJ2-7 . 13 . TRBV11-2 CASSLDIGDEQYF TGTGCCAGCAGCTTAGATATTGGGGACGAGCAGTACTTC
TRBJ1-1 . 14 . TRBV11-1 CASRPRVSNTEAFF TGTGCCAGCAGACCTCGGGTCTCGAACACTGAAGCTTTCTTT
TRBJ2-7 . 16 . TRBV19 CASSMAGATRPYEQYF TGTGCCAGTAGTATGGCGGGGGCTACCCGCCCCTACGAGCAGTACTTC
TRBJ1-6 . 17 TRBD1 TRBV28 CASSFLGGQGYNSPLHF TGTGCCAGCAGTTTCCTAGGGGGACAGGGCTATAATTCACCCCTCCACTTT
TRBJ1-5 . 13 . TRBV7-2 CASSLARVQPQHF TGTGCCAGCAGCTTAGCGCGCGTACAGCCCCAGCATTTT
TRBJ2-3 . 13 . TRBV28 CASGAGPTDTQYF TGTGCCTCGGGTGCGGGACCCACAGATACGCAGTATTTT
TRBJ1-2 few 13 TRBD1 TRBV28 CASWDSSNYGYTF TGTGCCAGCTGGGACAGTTCTAACTATGGCTACACCTTC
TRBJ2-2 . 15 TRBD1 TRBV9 CASSIQGGVAGELFF TGTGCCAGCAGCATACAGGGGGGAGTCGCCGGGGAGCTGTTTTTT
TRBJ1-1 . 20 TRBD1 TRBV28 CASSLPQWTGGPSVDTEAFF TGTGCCAGCAGTTTACCACAGTGGACAGGGGGCCCGTCGGTTGACACTGAAGCTTTCTTT
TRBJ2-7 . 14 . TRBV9 CASSVTSDFSEQYF TGTGCCAGCAGCGTAACCAGCGATTTCTCCGAGCAGTACTTC
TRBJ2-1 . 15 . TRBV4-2 CASSQEGGYYNEQFF TGTGCCAGCAGCCAAGAAGGGGGGTACTACAATGAGCAGTTCTTC
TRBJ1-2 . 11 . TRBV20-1 CSARQDYGYTF TGCAGTGCTCGACAGGACTATGGCTACACCTTC
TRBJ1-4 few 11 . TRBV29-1 CSVAYNEKLFF TGCAGCGTTGCCTATAATGAAAAACTGTTTTTT
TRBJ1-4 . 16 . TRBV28 CASMGEGGPYNEKLFF TGTGCCAGCATGGGGGAGGGTGGACCCTATAATGAAAAACTGTTTTTT
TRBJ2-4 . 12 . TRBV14 CASGTRVGIQYF TGTGCCAGCGGAACTCGGGTGGGGATTCAGTACTTC
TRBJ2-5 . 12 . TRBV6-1 CASNFLGETQYF TGTGCCAGCAATTTCTTGGGAGAGACCCAGTACTTC
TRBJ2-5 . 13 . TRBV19 CASSATDTETQYF TGTGCCAGTAGTGCCACAGACACCGAGACCCAGTACTTC
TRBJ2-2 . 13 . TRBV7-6 CASSLDPPGELFF TGTGCCAGCAGCTTAGATCCCCCCGGGGAGCTGTTTTTT
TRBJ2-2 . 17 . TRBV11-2 CASRHPFSALNTGELFF TGTGCCAGCAGACATCCCTTTTCAGCGTTGAACACCGGGGAGCTGTTTTTT
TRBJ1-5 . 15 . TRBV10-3 CAIKEHLGSNQPQHF TGTGCCATCAAAGAGCATTTGGGTAGCAATCAGCCCCAGCATTTT
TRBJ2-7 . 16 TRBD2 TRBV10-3 CAISDPSGMGLGEQYF TGTGCCATCAGTGATCCCAGCGGGATGGGCCTTGGGGAGCAGTACTTC
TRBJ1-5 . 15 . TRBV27 CASSLRGDSNQPQHF TGTGCCAGCAGTTTGAGAGGGGATAGCAATCAGCCCCAGCATTTT
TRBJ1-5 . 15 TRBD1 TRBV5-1 CASSPDRGSNQPQHF TGCGCCAGCAGCCCAGACAGGGGGAGCAATCAGCCCCAGCATTTT
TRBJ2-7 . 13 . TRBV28 CASSVGISYEQYF TGTGCCAGCAGCGTAGGGATCTCCTACGAGCAGTACTTC
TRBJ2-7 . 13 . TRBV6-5 CASSVPEGDEQYF TGTGCCAGCAGTGTCCCGGAGGGAGACGAGCAGTACTTC
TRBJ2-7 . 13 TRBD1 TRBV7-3 CATSDRGVYEQYF TGTGCCACCTCTGACAGGGGAGTCTACGAGCAGTACTTC
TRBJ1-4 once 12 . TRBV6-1 CASSGESEKLFF TGTGCCAGTTCGGGGGAAAGTGAAAAACTGTTTTTT
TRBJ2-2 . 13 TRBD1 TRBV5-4 CATGQGVAGELFF TGTGCCACAGGACAGGGTGTAGCCGGGGAGCTGTTTTTT
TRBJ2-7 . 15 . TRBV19 CASRDAQGSSYEQYF TGTGCCAGTAGGGACGCACAGGGAAGCTCCTACGAGCAGTACTTC
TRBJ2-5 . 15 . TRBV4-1 CASSASDVKKETQYF TGCGCCAGCAGTGCAAGCGACGTGAAGAAAGAGACCCAGTACTTC
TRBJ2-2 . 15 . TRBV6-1 CASRGVGGDTGELFF TGTGCCAGCAGAGGAGTAGGAGGGGACACCGGGGAGCTGTTTTTT
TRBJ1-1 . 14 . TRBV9 CASSVGEGFTEAFF TGTGCCAGCAGCGTAGGGGAGGGGTTTACTGAAGCTTTCTTT
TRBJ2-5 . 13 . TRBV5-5 CASSLKTPETQYF TGTGCCAGCAGTCTCAAGACGCCGGAGACCCAGTACTTC
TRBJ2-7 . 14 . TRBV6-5 CASSSRLGAYEQYF TGTGCCAGCAGTTCCCGATTAGGGGCCTACGAGCAGTACTTC
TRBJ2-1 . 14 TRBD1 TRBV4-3 CASSAGQGANEQFF TGCGCCAGCAGCGCGGGACAGGGGGCCAATGAGCAGTTCTTC